The 16 T cell receptor beta chains given below trace back to one sample, sequenced in a study of shared clonotypes between healthy human individuals. Assay: immunoSEQ multiplex PCR; the TCRdb copy retains only in-frame clones and omits some. Of roughly 1,000,000 clones in the sample, around 78% were seen once. Source material: memory CD4+ T cells from PBMCs. Subset specified: CD45RA-negative fraction. Source of these receptors: a young man in good health. Some clones in this sample may be carry-over from other donors' samples.

The rearrangement uses TRBV6-6 and TRBJ2-1; unclear D gene. The V gene's germline CDR1 is MNHNY and CDR2 SVGAGI (reference sequence). The V end was cut by 2 bases, the J end by 10 bases, with 9 bases between. The CDR3 is 12 amino acids. The CDR3 sequence: CASSYVGGEQFF. CDR3 DNA sequence: TGTGCCAGCAGTTACGTGGGCGGAGAGCAGTTCTTC.

This chain joins TRBV19 and TRBJ1-4; D uncertain. CDR1 is LNHDA and CDR2 is SQIVND in the germline V gene (reference sequence). The V and J ends lost 1 base and 7 bases respectively, with 13 bases between them. The CDR3 is 15 amino acids. The CDR3 protein is CASSIATRGGEKLFF. The CDR3 DNA is TGTGCCAGTAGTATAGCGACACGTGGAGGTGAAAAACTGTTTTTT.

In regard to this clone: The identical CDR3 is also encoded by other nucleotide sequences in the sample. This chain links TRBV6-5 with TRBJ1-1; no reliable D call. Trimming took off 5 bases at V and 3 bases at J, with 4 bases between the two ends. Germline V gives CDR1 MNHEY, CDR2 SVGAGI. The CDR3 runs to 11 residues. CDR3 sequence (DNA): TGTGCCAGCAGTAGGGACACTGAAGCTTTCTTT. As protein: CASSRDTEAFF.

The chain uses TRBV6-1 and TRBJ2-7, with 9 nucleotides matching TRBD2. Germline lookup yields CDR1 MNHNS and CDR2 SASEGT. J lost 0 bases, V lost 5 bases, and 5 bases had no gene match. The CDR3 extends over 15 amino acids. The CDR3 spells CASSSLAGSSYEQYF. The CDR3 bases are TGTGCCAGCAGTTCCCTAGCGGGATCCTCCTACGAGCAGTACTTC.

The J gene is TRBJ2-7, the V gene TRBV5-4; TRBD2 aligns across 7 bases. Germline V gene lookup returns CDR1 SGHNT and CDR2 YYREEE (reference sequence). The CDR3 is 13 amino acids. Trimming cost V 5 bases and J 6 bases; bases outside gene matches: 8. The CDR3 coding sequence is TGTGCCAGCAGGGCCGGGACTAACGGCGAGCAGTACTTC. Its protein product is CASRAGTNGEQYF.

This chain joins TRBV7-8 and TRBJ2-1, with no clear D. V gave up 0 bases and J gave up 3 bases, with 9 bases separating them. The CDR3 totals 15 residues. Germline V gene sequence: CDR1 SGHVS, CDR2 FQNEAQ. The CDR3 reads CASSLASPGYNEQFF. CDR3 nucleotides: TGTGCCAGCAGCTTAGCGAGTCCGGGCTACAATGAGCAGTTCTTC.

V usage is TRBV4-2 and J usage is TRBJ2-1, with 9 positions matching TRBD2. The ends lost 0 bases at V and 12 bases at J; junction bases unmatched: 18. CDR3 length: 18 amino acids. CDR1 is LGHNA and CDR2 is YNFKEQ in the germline V gene. In nucleotides, the CDR3 is TGTGCCAGCAGCCAAGATCAGGTTGCGGGAGGGCCGATATTAGTGCAGTTCTTC. It encodes CASSQDQVAGGPILVQFF.

In its sample, this clone was seen a few times. The chain uses TRBV5-1 and TRBJ2-5; 9 positions agree with TRBD2. The DNA matches TRBJ2-7 better at its end, which makes the J call doubtful. Germline assignment: CDR1 SGHRS and CDR2 YFSETQ. This CDR3 region has 15 residues. CDR3 region: CASSLVISGSYEQYF. In nucleotides, the CDR3 is TGCGCCAGCAGCTTGGTTATTAGCGGGAGTTACGAGCAGTACTTC.

The rearrangement links TRBV28 to TRBJ1-1; D gene unclear. Germline-derived CDR1 and CDR2 are MDHEN and SYDVKM. The CDR3 is made up of 14 amino acids. Trimming removed 0 bases from V and 7 bases from J, with 12 bases in between. This chain's CDR3 is CASSLWGSEGEAFF. CDR3 nucleotides: TGTGCCAGCAGTTTATGGGGTTCTGAGGGTGAAGCTTTCTTT.

The V gene is TRBV30, the J gene TRBJ2-2; D gene unclear. Trimming shortened V by 4 bases and J by 4 bases, and 10 bases separated the two germline ends. The CDR3 is made up of 13 amino acids. CDR1 is GTSNPN, CDR2 SVGIG, per germline (reference sequence). CDR3 nucleotide sequence: TGTGCCTGGACAAAGACCGGCACCGGGGAGCTGTTTTTT. Protein product: CAWTKTGTGELFF.

J is TRBJ2-2 and V is TRBV19; 7 bases map to TRBD1. The CDR3 is 18 amino acids. Germline V gene data show CDR1 as LNHDA and CDR2 as SQIVND (reference sequence). V lost 5 bases to trimming and J lost 0 bases; unmatched junction nucleotides: 12. This CDR3 reads CASSGIRQGTSNTGELFF. The DNA of the CDR3 is TGTGCCAGTAGTGGGATAAGACAGGGAACCTCGAACACCGGGGAGCTGTTTTTT.

This rearrangement joins TRBV9 to TRBJ2-2; the match to TRBD2 covers 9 bases. CDR1 is SGDLS and CDR2 is YYNGEE in the germline V gene. The V segment lost 4 bases and the J segment 4 bases; nucleotides outside the gene matches: 5. This CDR3 contains 15 residues. Written as DNA, the CDR3 is TGTGCCAGCAGCAAAAGACTAGCGGCCACCGGGGAGCTGTTTTTT. Its translation is CASSKRLAATGELFF.

The gene calls are TRBV11-2 and TRBJ2-2; TRBD2 aligns across 9 bases. CDR1 is SGHAT, CDR2 FQNNGV, per germline. Trimming took 5 bases from V and 6 from J; bases not matched to a gene: 10. The CDR3 sequence is 16 residues long. The CDR3 nucleotides are TGTGCCAGCAGCCTAACCGGGACTAGCTGGGCCGGGGAGCTGTTTTTT. As protein: CASSLTGTSWAGELFF.

The V call is TRBV7-9, the J call TRBJ2-5; 8 nucleotides match TRBD1. Per germline, CDR1 SEHNR and CDR2 FQNEAQ (reference sequence). V lost 3 bases, J lost 1 base, and 4 bases stayed unmatched. This CDR3 has 15 amino acids. CDR3 residues: CASSLEQGGQETQYF. CDR3 nucleotides: TGTGCCAGCAGCTTGGAACAGGGGGGCCAAGAGACCCAGTACTTC.

As concerns this clone: This likely stems from a read error, as it lies one base from a far larger clone. This chain joins TRBV29-1 and TRBJ2-5, with unresolved D. From germline, CDR1 is SQVTM and CDR2 ANQGSEA. Trimming left V 6 bases short and J 2 bases short, with 10 bases between. This CDR3 has 12 amino acids. This chain's CDR3 is CSVGELQETQYF. The CDR3 DNA reads TGCAGCGTAGGAGAACTTCAAGAGACCCAGTACTTC. Supplemented by reference TRBV29-1 and TRBJ2-5, the full variable domain reads SAVISQKPSRDICQRGTSLTIQCQVDSQVTMMFWYRQQPGQSLTLIATANQGSEATYESGFVIDKFPISRPNLTFSTLTVSNMSPEDSSIYLCSVGELQETQYFGPGTRLLVL.

V and J are TRBV7-9 and TRBJ2-7, with 8 bases matching TRBD1. V lost 5 bases to trimming and J lost 5 bases; unmatched junction nucleotides: 11. This CDR3 contains 15 residues. Germline CDR1 and CDR2: SEHNR and FQNEAQ (reference sequence). In nucleotides, the CDR3 is TGTGCCAGCAGCCCAGGTAGGGCAGGGGGCGACGAGCAGTACTTC. Protein: CASSPGRAGGDEQYF.